This T cell receptor beta chain is drawn from a study of blood T cell repertoires in COVID-19. Assay: immunoSEQ multiplex PCR; the TCRdb copy retains only in-frame clones and omits some. There are around 130,000 clones in the sample; roughly three quarters occur only once, and roughly 8.6% lies in the top ten. Trimming at V came to 7 bases and at J to 7 bases, leaving 10 bases not matched to a gene. Germline V gives CDR1 MNHEY, CDR2 SVGAGI. The CDR3 has 15 amino acids. The genes are TRBV6-5 and TRBJ1-6; 7 nucleotides line up with TRBD1. Sequencing was performed on peripheral blood. The TCR comes from a human donor in a cohort sampled during active COVID-19. CDR3 DNA sequence: TGTGCCAGCATTAGCGACAGGGTCAGCAATTCACCCCTCCACTTT. This encodes CASISDRVSNSPLHF.